Listed below are T cell receptor beta chains from one sample, sequenced in a study of T-cell reconstitution after alpha-beta-depleted transplantation in children. Each CDR3 protein gets one entry after TCRdb re-called the PCR reads with MiXCR. Seen here are 200,000 or so distinct CDR3 sequences, 6.3% observed once, and the top ten hold about 4.4%. This sample comprised PBMCs, obtained before TCRalphabeta/CD19-depleted stem cell transplant. The receptors stem from a girl younger than two with combined immunodeficiency, due to receive a stem cell transplant. Each CDR3 is given with its conserved first and last residue. Each record gives: V gene, CDR3 length, CDR3 protein.

v_call: TRBV12-3/TRBV12-4
cdr3_length: 12
cdr3_aa: CASRPTEGGYTF

v_call: TRBV12-3/TRBV12-4
cdr3_length: 11
cdr3_aa: CASRLGNEQFF

v_call: TRBV5-6
cdr3_length: 14
cdr3_aa: CASSPLGTGHTQFF

v_call: TRBV29-1
cdr3_length: 14
cdr3_aa: CSVEGGDLSYEQYF

v_call: TRBV18
cdr3_length: 12
cdr3_aa: CASSPNTDTQYF

v_call: TRBV6-5
cdr3_length: 14
cdr3_aa: CASRVPTGNYGYTF

v_call: TRBV6-2/TRBV6-3
cdr3_length: 13
cdr3_aa: CASSYLLDGTQYF

v_call: TRBV7-2
cdr3_length: 13
cdr3_aa: CASSLGRTYEQYF

v_call: TRBV6-5
cdr3_length: 14
cdr3_aa: CASSYWQGAYEQYF

v_call: TRBV12-3/TRBV12-4
cdr3_length: 17
cdr3_aa: CASSHPVAGASTDTQYF

v_call: TRBV5-1
cdr3_length: 16
cdr3_aa: CASSFKTSGLTGELFF

v_call: TRBV11-2
cdr3_length: 18
cdr3_aa: CASSLDGLTGGKVDTQYF

v_call: TRBV9
cdr3_length: 12
cdr3_aa: CASSVVVGEQFF

v_call: TRBV29-1
cdr3_length: 14
cdr3_aa: CSVARGLGTDTQYF

v_call: TRBV10-3
cdr3_length: 12
cdr3_aa: CAISDYTYEQYF

v_call: TRBV10-3
cdr3_length: 19
cdr3_aa: CAISGPGLADHLGYNEQFF

v_call: TRBV7-6
cdr3_length: 17
cdr3_aa: CASSSQPGQVSTDTQYF